This T cell receptor (beta chain) was documented in a study of blood T cell repertoires in COVID-19. V gave up 4 bases and J gave up 5 bases, with 18 bases separating them. The CDR3 runs to 15 residues. Germline assignment: CDR1 SGHRS and CDR2 YFSETQ. Clones were read by immunoSEQ multiplex PCR, and TCRdb kept only the in-frame ones, dropping some. The top ten hold around 2.7% of the sample, which has 190,000 or so clones, around 87% seen once. The sample taken for sequencing was peripheral blood. This receptor was obtained from a man between 35 and 55 years old with active or convalescent COVID-19. The rearrangement uses TRBV5-1 and TRBJ1-1, with D unresolved. The chain's CDR3 is CASSPMTRGGTEAFF. CDR3 bases: TGCGCCAGCAGCCCAATGACCCGTGGAGGAACTGAAGCTTTCTTT.